In its sample, the clone carrying this T cell receptor beta chain was seen a few times. Amplified TCR beta CDR3 regions were obtained using RNA transcripts as template. Second-round multiplex PCR came after first-round RT-PCR with HTBI primers. Each CDR3 protein is one row after TCRdb ran MiXCR on the multiplex PCR reads. The sample has more than 1,000,000 distinct CDR3 sequences, 35% to 40% seen once; the top ten hold more than 9.5%. The CDR3 covers 13 residues. V gave up 3 bases and J gave up 4 bases, with 10 bases separating them. Germline CDR1 is MGHDK and CDR2 is SYGVNS. These data come from a study of Graves' ophthalmopathy and Graves' hyperthyroidism.

The chain recombines TRBV25-1 with TRBJ2-7; D gene ambiguous. Sequencing was performed on peripheral blood or thyroid tissue (not recorded which). The receptor was derived from an adult man with Graves' hyperthyroidism. CDR3 coding DNA: TGTGCCAGCAGTGATGTCGGCAAATACGAGCAGTACTTC. Translating gives CASSDVGKYEQYF.